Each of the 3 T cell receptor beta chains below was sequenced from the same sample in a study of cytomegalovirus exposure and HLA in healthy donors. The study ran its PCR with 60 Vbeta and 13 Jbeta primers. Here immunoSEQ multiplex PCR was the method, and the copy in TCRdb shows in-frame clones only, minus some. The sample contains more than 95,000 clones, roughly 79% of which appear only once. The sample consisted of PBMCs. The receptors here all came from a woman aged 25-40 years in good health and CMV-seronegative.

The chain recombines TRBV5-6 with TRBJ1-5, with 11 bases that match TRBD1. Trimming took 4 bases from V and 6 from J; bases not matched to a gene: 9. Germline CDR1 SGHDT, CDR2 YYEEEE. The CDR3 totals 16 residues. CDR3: CASSKSDRGQSQPQHF. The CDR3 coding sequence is TGTGCCAGCAGCAAATCGGACAGGGGGCAAAGTCAGCCCCAGCATTTT.

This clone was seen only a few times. CDR3 sequence reads: CASSLSTGGGSEKLFF. The CDR3 DNA sequence: TGCGCCAGCAGCCTCTCGACTGGGGGGGGCAGTGAAAAACTGTTTTTT. This chain links TRBV4-3 with TRBJ1-4; D may be TRBD1 (6 bases). Trimming left V 4 bases short and J 7 bases short, with 19 bases between. This CDR3 contains 16 residues. Germline V CDR1 and CDR2: LGHNA, YSLEER.

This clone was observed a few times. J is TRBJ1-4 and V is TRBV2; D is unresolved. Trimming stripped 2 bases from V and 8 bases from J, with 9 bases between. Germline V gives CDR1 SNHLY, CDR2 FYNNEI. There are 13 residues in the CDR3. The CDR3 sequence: CASSEILEEKLFF. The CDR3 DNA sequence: TGTGCCAGCAGTGAAATTCTAGAAGAAAAACTGTTTTTT. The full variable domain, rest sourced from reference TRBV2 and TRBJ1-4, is EPEVTQTPSHQVTQMGQEVILRCVPISNHLYFYWYRQILGQKVEFLVSFYNNEISEKSEIFDDQFSVERPDGSNFTLKIRSTKLEDSAMYFCASSEILEEKLFFGSGTQLSVL.